Listed here are 23 T cell receptor beta chains from one sample, sequenced in a study of blood T cell repertoires in COVID-19. Libraries were prepared by immunoSEQ multiplex PCR; TCRdb keeps only in-frame clonotypes and omits some of them. The sample carries 45,000 to 55,000 clones, 80% to 90% recorded once. What was sequenced was peripheral blood. The receptor source for this set is a man aged 50-60 years with active COVID-19.

This clone appeared a single time. The V gene is TRBV5-1, the J gene TRBJ1-1; TRBD1 might be the D (5 bases). Germline loops: CDR1 SGHRS, CDR2 YFSETQ. Between the trimmed V and J ends, which lost 0 bases and 1 base, there was a span of 13 bases. CDR3 length: 16 residues. The CDR3 DNA sequence: TGCGCCAGCAGCTTGGTTGGTGGCAGGGAGAACACTGAAGCTTTCTTT. It specifies CASSLVGGRENTEAFF.

This rearrangement joins TRBV4-3 to TRBJ2-5, with TRBD1 matching over 9 bases. V shed 0 bases and J 5 bases; nucleotides not matched to a gene: 7. The CDR3 extends over 16 amino acids. Germline-derived CDR1 and CDR2 are LGHNA and YSLEER. CDR3 coding DNA: TGCGCCAGCAGCCAAGACTCTCGACAGGGGGTCGAGACCCAGTACTTC. The encoded protein is CASSQDSRQGVETQYF.

The J gene is TRBJ2-5, the V gene TRBV19; 7 bases fit TRBD1. CDR1 and CDR2 (germline): LNHDA, SQIVND (reference sequence). The V and J ends lost 4 bases and 5 bases, in that order; junction bases with no gene match: 4. This CDR3 has 13 amino acids. The CDR3 region has the DNA TGTGCCAGTAGTAGACAGGGCGCGGAGACCCAGTACTTC. Protein sequence: CASSRQGAETQYF.

A single count supports this clone. J is TRBJ2-3 and V is TRBV24-1; D possibly corresponds to TRBD2 (5 bases). V was trimmed by 5 bases and J by 3 bases, leaving 14 bases between them. Germline-derived CDR1 and CDR2 are KGHDR and SFDVKD. This CDR3 is built from 15 residues. The CDR3 is CATSGLLEGTDTQYF. The CDR3 DNA sequence: TGTGCCACCAGTGGTCTCCTCGAGGGAACAGATACGCAGTATTTT.

The rearrangement uses TRBV5-5 and TRBJ2-7, with D perhaps matching TRBD2 (6 bases). In germline, CDR1 is SGHKS, CDR2 YYEKEE (reference sequence). This CDR3 contains 16 residues. V was shortened by 4 bases and J by 3 bases, with 20 bases between the two germline ends. The CDR3 here is CASSPWAGILSYEQYF. The DNA of the CDR3 is TGTGCCAGCAGCCCGTGGGCGGGAATTCTCAGCTACGAGCAGTACTTC.

The V and J genes are TRBV27 and TRBJ2-4; TRBD2 matches 8 bases. This CDR3 has 16 amino acids. Germline lookup yields CDR1 MNHEY and CDR2 SMNVEV (reference sequence). Trimming cost V 10 bases and J 2 bases; bases outside gene matches: 13. As DNA, the CDR3 is TGTGCCACCGCCACACTAGCGGAGCCCACCAAAAACATTCAGTACTTC. It translates to CATATLAEPTKNIQYF.

This clone came up once. The genes are TRBV14 and TRBJ2-5; D is unresolved. The CDR3 loop spans 13 amino acids. CDR1 SGHDN and CDR2 FVKESK come from the germline V gene. V was trimmed by 0 bases and J by 5 bases, leaving 7 bases between them. The CDR3 sequence: CASSQEPVETQYF. The CDR3 coding sequence is TGTGCCAGCAGCCAAGAACCAGTGGAGACCCAGTACTTC.

The chain links TRBV6-1 to TRBJ2-5, with 10 bases lining up with TRBD2. Trimming at V came to 1 base and at J to 5 bases, leaving 13 bases not matched to a gene. The germline CDR1 and CDR2 sequences are MNHNS and SASEGT. The CDR3 loop spans 18 amino acids. Here the CDR3 DNA reads TGTGCCAGCAGTGAAGGCGGTCTGGCTAGCGGGGGTGGGGAGACCCAGTACTTC. Its protein is CASSEGGLASGGGETQYF.

The gene calls are TRBV5-6 and TRBJ2-5; 7 nucleotides match TRBD1. The V segment lost 1 base and the J segment 2 bases; nucleotides outside the gene matches: 5. Germline CDR1 reads SGHDT; CDR2 reads YYEEEE. The CDR3 covers 15 residues. CDR3 sequence: CASSLYDRVQETQYF. CDR3 bases: TGTGCCAGCAGCTTGTACGACAGGGTTCAAGAGACCCAGTACTTC.

This chain's CDR3 is CASSDSRGFSGSLAGELFF. As DNA, the CDR3 is TGTGCCAGCAGCGATAGTAGGGGATTTAGCGGAAGTCTGGCCGGGGAGCTGTTTTTT. The rearrangement joins TRBV9 to TRBJ2-2; tentative D call: TRBD2 (6 bases). Trimming removed 3 bases from V and 6 bases from J, with 27 bases in between. Germline loops: CDR1 SGDLS, CDR2 YYNGEE. The CDR3 runs to 19 residues. The complete variable domain, with remaining parts taken from reference TRBV9 and TRBJ2-2, reads DSGVTQTPKHLITATGQRVTLRCSPRSGDLSVYWYQQSLDQGLQFLIQYYNGEERAKGNILERFSAQQFPDLHSELNLSSLELGDSALYFCASSDSRGFSGSLAGELFFGEGSRLTVL.

The J gene is TRBJ2-1, the V gene TRBV6-4; a weak D match, TRBD1 (7 bases). The germline V and J ends were trimmed by 0 bases and 7 bases, with 10 bases remaining between them. The CDR3 has 14 amino acids. Per the germline V gene, CDR1 is MRHNA and CDR2 is SNTAGT. The CDR3 sequence is CASSDSSGGNEQFF. The CDR3 DNA reads TGTGCCAGCAGTGACTCGTCAGGGGGGAATGAGCAGTTCTTC.

In DNA, the CDR3 is TGTGCCAGCCTCCCGGCGGGGTTTGGCGAGCAGTACTTC. The encoded protein is CASLPAGFGEQYF. The chain is built from TRBV28 and TRBJ2-7; the D gene is possibly TRBD2 (6 bases). The CDR3 has 13 amino acids. The germline gives CDR1 MDHEN, CDR2 SYDVKM. V shed 8 bases and J shed 6 bases, with 17 bases lying between them.

The chain combines TRBV10-3 with TRBJ1-6; D is perhaps TRBD1 (6 bases). V lost 6 bases and J lost 2, with 8 bases in between. The V gene's germline CDR1 is ENHRY and CDR2 SYGVKD. CDR3 length equals 14 residues. The CDR3, as DNA: TGTGCCATCAGACAGGGAACCTATAATTCACCCCTCCACTTT. Its translation is CAIRQGTYNSPLHF.

The V call is TRBV6-5, the J call TRBJ2-1, with D possibly being TRBD2 (6 bases). The V gene lost 6 bases and the J gene lost 3 bases, with 15 bases spanning the gap. This CDR3 spans 15 amino acids. Germline-derived CDR1 and CDR2 are MNHEY and SVGAGI. The CDR3 bases are TGTGCCAGCAGGGCCGCTGGGGGAGGCTACAATGAGCAGTTCTTC. As protein: CASRAAGGGYNEQFF.

The V and J genes are TRBV5-1 and TRBJ1-1, with 7 bases matching TRBD1. The CDR3 consists of 14 residues. Germline V gene data show CDR1 as SGHRS and CDR2 as YFSETQ. The ends lost 4 bases at V and 1 base at J; junction bases unmatched: 4. The DNA of the CDR3 is TGCGCCAGCAGCACGGGACAGCCGAACACTGAAGCTTTCTTT. It encodes CASSTGQPNTEAFF.

This clone was seen once. The V call is TRBV2, the J call TRBJ2-5; no clear D gene. The CDR3 covers 13 residues. Trimming removed 2 bases at V and 2 bases at J, with 6 bases between. Germline V CDR1 and CDR2: SNHLY, FYNNEI. The CDR3 DNA sequence: TGTGCCAGCAGTGAAATAGAGCAAGAGACCCAGTACTTC. It specifies CASSEIEQETQYF.

J is TRBJ1-2 and V is TRBV12-3 or TRBV12-4, with 7 positions matching TRBD1. Germline trimming cut 6 bases from V and 2 bases from J; bases unmatched to any gene: 3. The CDR3 contains 13 residues. CDR3 sequence: CASRGTANYGYTF. In DNA, the CDR3 is TGTGCCAGCAGGGGGACAGCCAACTATGGCTACACCTTC.

The rearrangement links TRBV5-1 to TRBJ2-7; the D gene is possibly TRBD2 (6 bases). Germline V gene data show CDR1 as SGHRS and CDR2 as YFSETQ. Trimming removed 8 bases at V and 3 bases at J, with 18 bases between. The CDR3 has 14 residues. The CDR3 region has the DNA TGCGCCAGTTTTACTGGGTACGGGAGCTACGAGCAGTACTTC. This translates into CASFTGYGSYEQYF.

In nucleotides, the CDR3 is TGTGCCAGCAGCTTTACCAGGGCAACCGGGGAGCTGTTTTTT. Translation gives CASSFTRATGELFF. The gene calls are TRBV7-2 and TRBJ2-2; maybe TRBD1 (5 bases). The CDR3 totals 14 residues. The V gene's germline CDR1 is SGHTA and CDR2 FQGNSA. V was pared by 3 bases and J by 5 bases, with 10 bases between.

The V and J genes are TRBV19 and TRBJ2-7; a possible D gene is TRBD2 (5 bases). The CDR3 has 12 residues. Germline V gives CDR1 LNHDA, CDR2 SQIVND (reference sequence). Trimming shortened V by 6 bases and J by 4 bases, and 10 bases separated the two germline ends. The CDR3 reads CASSAGLYEQYF. CDR3 coding DNA: TGTGCCAGTAGCGCGGGTTTGTACGAGCAGTACTTC.

The chain employs TRBV9 and TRBJ2-7, with D possibly TRBD2 on 5 matching bases. Trimming shortened V by 4 bases and J by 2 bases, and 7 bases separated the two germline ends. Germline CDR1 reads SGDLS; CDR2 reads YYNGEE. The CDR3 runs 12 residues. This CDR3 reads CASSTGTYEQYF. The CDR3, as DNA: TGTGCCAGCAGCACCGGGACCTACGAGCAGTACTTC.

The J gene is TRBJ2-3, the V gene TRBV7-3, with D perhaps matching TRBD2 (6 bases). Trimming removed 2 bases from V and 0 bases from J, with 18 bases in between. In germline, CDR1 is SGHTA, CDR2 FQGTGA. The CDR3 has 18 residues. The DNA of the CDR3 is TGTGCCAGCAGCTTATTTTCCCCGCGGGGCCCTAGCACAGATACGCAGTATTTT. It codes for CASSLFSPRGPSTDTQYF.

Only one count was recorded for this clone. The chain's CDR3 is CASSPQGNSYEQYF. As DNA, the CDR3 is TGTGCCAGCAGCCCACAGGGGAACTCCTACGAGCAGTACTTC. The rearrangement uses TRBV7-9 and TRBJ2-7; TRBD1 matches at 7 bases. Germline values: CDR1 SEHNR, CDR2 FQNEAQ (reference sequence). Trimming took 5 bases from V and 0 from J; bases not matched to a gene: 4. The CDR3 consists of 14 residues. The variable domain in full, completed from reference TRBV7-9 and TRBJ2-7, reads DTGVSQNPRHKITKRGQNVTFRCDPISEHNRLYWYRQTLGQGPEFLTYFQNEAQLEKSRLLSDRFSAERPKGSFSTLEIQRTEQGDSAMYLCASSPQGNSYEQYFGPGTRLTVT.